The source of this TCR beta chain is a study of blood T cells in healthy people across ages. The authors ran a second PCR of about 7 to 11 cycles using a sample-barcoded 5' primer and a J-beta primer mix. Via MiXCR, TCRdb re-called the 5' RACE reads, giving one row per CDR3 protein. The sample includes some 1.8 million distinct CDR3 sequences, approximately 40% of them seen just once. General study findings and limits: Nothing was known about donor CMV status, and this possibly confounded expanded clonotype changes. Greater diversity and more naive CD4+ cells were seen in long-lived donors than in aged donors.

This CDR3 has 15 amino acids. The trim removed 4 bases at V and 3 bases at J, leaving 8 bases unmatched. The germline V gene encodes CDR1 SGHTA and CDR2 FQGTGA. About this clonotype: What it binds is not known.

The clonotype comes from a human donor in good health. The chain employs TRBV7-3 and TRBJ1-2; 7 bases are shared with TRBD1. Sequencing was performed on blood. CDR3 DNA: TGTGCCAGCAGCTCATCTCCCACAGGGGACTATGGCTACACCTTC. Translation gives CASSSSPTGDYGYTF.